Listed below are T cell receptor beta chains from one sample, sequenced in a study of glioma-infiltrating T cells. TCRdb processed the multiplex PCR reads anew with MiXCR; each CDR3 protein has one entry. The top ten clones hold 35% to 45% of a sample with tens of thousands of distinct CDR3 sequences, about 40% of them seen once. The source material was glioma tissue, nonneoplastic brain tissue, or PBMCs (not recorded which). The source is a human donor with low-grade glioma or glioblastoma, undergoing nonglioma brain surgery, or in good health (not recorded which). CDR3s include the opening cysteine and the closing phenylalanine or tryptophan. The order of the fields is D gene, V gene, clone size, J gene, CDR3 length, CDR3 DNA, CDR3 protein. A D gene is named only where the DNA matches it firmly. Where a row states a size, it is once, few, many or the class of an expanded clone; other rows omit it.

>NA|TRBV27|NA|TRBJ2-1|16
TGTGCCAGCGGTTTTGACGTGGTCGCAACATGCAATGAGCAGTTCTTC
CASGFDVVATCNEQFF
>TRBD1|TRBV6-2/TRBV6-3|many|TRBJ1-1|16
TGTGCCAGCAGTTACCGTACCGGACAGGGCGGCACTGAAGCTTTCTTT
CASSYRTGQGGTEAFF
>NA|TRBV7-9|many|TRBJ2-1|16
TGTGCCAGCAGCGACCCTAGGACAGCTACCTACAATGAGCAGTTCTTC
CASSDPRTATYNEQFF
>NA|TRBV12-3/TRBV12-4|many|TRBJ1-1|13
TGTGCCAGCAGTTTCTTCAGGGGCACTGAAGCTTTCTTT
CASSFFRGTEAFF
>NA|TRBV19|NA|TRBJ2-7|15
TGTGCCAGTAGTACTAGACAGGGGAGGGACTACGAGCAGTACTTC
CASSTRQGRDYEQYF
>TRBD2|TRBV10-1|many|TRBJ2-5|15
TGCGCCAGCAGTGAGGCGGGGGGGCTCCAAGAGACCCAGTACTTC
CASSEAGGLQETQYF
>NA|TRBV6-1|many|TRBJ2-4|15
TGTGCCAGCAGTTCTGACGGTACTGCCAAAAACATTCAGTACTTC
CASSSDGTAKNIQYF
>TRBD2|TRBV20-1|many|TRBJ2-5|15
TGCAGTGCTAGAAGACTAGCGGGAGGGTGGGAGACCCAGTACTTC
CSARRLAGGWETQYF
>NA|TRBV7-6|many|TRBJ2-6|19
TGTGCCAGCAGCGGTCCCGGGACACTTGGCAGGGCTGGGGCCAACGTCCTGACTTTC
CASSGPGTLGRAGANVLTF
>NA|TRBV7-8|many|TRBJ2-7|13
TGTGCCAGCAGCTTAGGGTTGGGGGGTGAGCAGTACTTC
CASSLGLGGEQYF
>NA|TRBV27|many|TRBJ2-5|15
TGTGCCAGCAGTTTACAGGGGGGGGTAGTAGAGACCCAGTACTTC
CASSLQGGVVETQYF
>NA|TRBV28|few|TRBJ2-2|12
TGTGCCAGCAGTTTGTCGAGGCGGGAGCTGTTTTTT
CASSLSRRELFF
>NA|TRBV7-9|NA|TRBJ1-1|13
TGTGCCAGAAGCCCCACACCGAACACTGAAGCTTTATTT
CARSPTPNTEALF
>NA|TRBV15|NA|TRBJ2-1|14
TGTGCCACCAGCCCTCGGCTAGGACTTTACGAGCAGTTCTTC
CATSPRLGLYEQFF
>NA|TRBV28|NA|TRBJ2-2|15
TGTACCAGCAGAAGAGCGAAGAGGAACACCGGGGAGCTGTTTTTT
CTSRRAKRNTGELFF
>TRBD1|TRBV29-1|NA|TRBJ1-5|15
TGCAGCGTTGCGGACAGGGGGAGTCGAAATCAGCCCCAGCATTTT
CSVADRGSRNQPQHF
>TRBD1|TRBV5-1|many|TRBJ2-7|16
TGCGCCAGCAGCTTGGCCGGCGGGACAGGGGGCTACGAGCAGTACTTC
CASSLAGGTGGYEQYF
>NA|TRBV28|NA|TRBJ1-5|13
TGTGCCAGCGGCGGACGGAACAATCAGCCCCAGCATTTC
CASGGRNNQPQHF
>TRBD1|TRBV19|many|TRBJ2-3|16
TGTGCCAGTAGTATTCCCGGCAGGGGGCGTTTCGATACGCAGTATTTT
CASSIPGRGRFDTQYF
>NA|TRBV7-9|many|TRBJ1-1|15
TGTGCCAGCAGCCCATCGACAGGCCGGGGCACTGAAGCTTTCTTT
CASSPSTGRGTEAFF
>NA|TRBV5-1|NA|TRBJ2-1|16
TGTTCCAGCAGCTTGGCCCCGGGGCCGCAATTCAATGAGCAGTTCTTC
CSSSLAPGPQFNEQFF
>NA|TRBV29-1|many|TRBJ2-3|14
TGCAGCGTTGTAGACTACTACCACACAGATACGCAGTATTTT
CSVVDYYHTDTQYF
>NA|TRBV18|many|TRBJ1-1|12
TGTGCCAGCTCACCGGTCGGCTACGAAGCTTTCTTT
CASSPVGYEAFF
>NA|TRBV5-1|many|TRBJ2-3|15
TGCGCCAGCAGCACCGAAGGGGGGCAGATAGATACGCAGTATTTT
CASSTEGGQIDTQYF
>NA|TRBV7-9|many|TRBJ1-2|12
TGTGCCAGCAGCCCAAGGGGTGATGGCTACACCTTC
CASSPRGDGYTF
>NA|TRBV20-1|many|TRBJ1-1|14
TGCAGTGCTAGCCCCTCTCTAGGGGACGGTGAAGCTTTCTTT
CSASPSLGDGEAFF
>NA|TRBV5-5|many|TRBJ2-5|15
TGTGCCAGCAGCCCCGGGGTAGGGAAAAGGGAGACCCAGTACTTC
CASSPGVGKRETQYF
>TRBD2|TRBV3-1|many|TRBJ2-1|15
TGTGCCAGCAGCCTGACTAGCGGGAGGGCCAATGAGCAGTTCTTC
CASSLTSGRANEQFF
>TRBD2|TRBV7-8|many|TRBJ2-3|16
TGTGCCAGCAGTACTGGACTAGCGGGAAGCACAGATACGCAGTATTTT
CASSTGLAGSTDTQYF
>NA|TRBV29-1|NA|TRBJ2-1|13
TGCATCGTGTCCGCAGGGGGGGTCAATGAGCAGTCCTTC
CIVSAGGVNEQSF
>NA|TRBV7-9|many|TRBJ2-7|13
TGTGCCAGCAGCCCGCAACTCTCCTACGAGCAGTACTTC
CASSPQLSYEQYF
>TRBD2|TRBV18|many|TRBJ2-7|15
TGTGCCAGCTCACCATCGGGAGGCCTCTCCTACGAGCAGTACTTC
CASSPSGGLSYEQYF
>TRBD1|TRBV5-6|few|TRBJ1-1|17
TGTGCCAGCAGCTTGACCCTCGGACAGGGGGCAGTCACTGAAGCTTTCTTT
CASSLTLGQGAVTEAFF
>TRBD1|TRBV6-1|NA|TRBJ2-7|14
TGTGCCGGCGGTGAAGCAGGGGGAAGCTACGAGCAGTACTTC
CAGGEAGGSYEQYF
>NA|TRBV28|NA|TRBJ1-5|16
TGTGCCAGCAGTTTTGGGGGGGCAGAGTTGGGTAAGCCCCGGCATTTT
CASSFGGAELGKPRHF
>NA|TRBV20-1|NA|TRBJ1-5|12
TGCAGGGCTAGAGGAAGTTTAATCTCCCAGCATTTT
CRARGSLISQHF